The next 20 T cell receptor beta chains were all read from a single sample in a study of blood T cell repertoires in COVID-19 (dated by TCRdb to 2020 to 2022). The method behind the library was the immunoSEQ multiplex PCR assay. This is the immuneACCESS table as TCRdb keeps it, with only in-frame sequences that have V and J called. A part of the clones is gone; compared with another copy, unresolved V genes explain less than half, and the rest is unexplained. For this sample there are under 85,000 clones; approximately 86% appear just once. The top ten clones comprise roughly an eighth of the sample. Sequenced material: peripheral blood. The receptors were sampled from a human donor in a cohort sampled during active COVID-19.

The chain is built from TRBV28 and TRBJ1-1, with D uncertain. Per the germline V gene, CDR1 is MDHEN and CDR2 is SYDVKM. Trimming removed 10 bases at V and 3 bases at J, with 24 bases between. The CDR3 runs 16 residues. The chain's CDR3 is CAIHPPRGRGDTEAFF. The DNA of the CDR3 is TGTGCCATCCACCCTCCGAGAGGGCGGGGAGACACTGAAGCTTTCTTT.

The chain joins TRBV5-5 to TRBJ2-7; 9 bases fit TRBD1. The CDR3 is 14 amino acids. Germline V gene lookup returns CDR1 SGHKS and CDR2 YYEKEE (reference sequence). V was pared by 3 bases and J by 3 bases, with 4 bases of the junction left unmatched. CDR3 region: CASSWDRANYEQYF. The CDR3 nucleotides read TGTGCCAGCAGCTGGGACAGGGCAAACTACGAGCAGTACTTC.

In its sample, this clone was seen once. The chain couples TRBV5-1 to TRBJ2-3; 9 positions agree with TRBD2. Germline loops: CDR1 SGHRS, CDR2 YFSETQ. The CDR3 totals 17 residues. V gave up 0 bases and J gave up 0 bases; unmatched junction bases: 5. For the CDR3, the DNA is TGCGCCAGCAGCTTGGCCCCAGCGGGGGGTAGCACAGATACGCAGTATTTT. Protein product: CASSLAPAGGSTDTQYF.

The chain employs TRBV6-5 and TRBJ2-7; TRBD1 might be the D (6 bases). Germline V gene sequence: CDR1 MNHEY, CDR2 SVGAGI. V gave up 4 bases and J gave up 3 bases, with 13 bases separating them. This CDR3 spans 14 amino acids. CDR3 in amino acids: CASSSGQMGYEQYF. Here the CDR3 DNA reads TGTGCCAGCAGTTCTGGACAGATGGGCTACGAGCAGTACTTC.

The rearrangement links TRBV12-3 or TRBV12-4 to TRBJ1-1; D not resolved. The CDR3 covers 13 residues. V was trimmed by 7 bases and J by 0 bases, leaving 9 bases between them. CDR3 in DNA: TGTGCCAGCACCCCGGGTCTGAACACTGAAGCTTTCTTT. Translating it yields CASTPGLNTEAFF.

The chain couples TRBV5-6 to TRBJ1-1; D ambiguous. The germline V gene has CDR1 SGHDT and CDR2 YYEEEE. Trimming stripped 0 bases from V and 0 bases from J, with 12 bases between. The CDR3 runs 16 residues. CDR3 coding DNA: TGTGCCAGCAGCTTGGTCCCGGGGAACGTGAACACTGAAGCTTTCTTT. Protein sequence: CASSLVPGNVNTEAFF.

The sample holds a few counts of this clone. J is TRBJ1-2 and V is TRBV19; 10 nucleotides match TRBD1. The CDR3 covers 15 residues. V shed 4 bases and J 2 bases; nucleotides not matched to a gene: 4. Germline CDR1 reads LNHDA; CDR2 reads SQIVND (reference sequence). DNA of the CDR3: TGTGCCAGTAGTACCAAGACAGGGGGCAACTATGGCTACACCTTC. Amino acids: CASSTKTGGNYGYTF. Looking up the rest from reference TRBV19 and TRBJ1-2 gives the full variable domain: DGGITQSPKYLFRKEGQNVTLSCEQNLNHDAMYWYRQDPGQGLRLIYYSQIVNDFQKGDIAEGYSVSREKKESFPLTVTSAQKNPTAFYLCASSTKTGGNYGYTFGSGTRLTVV.

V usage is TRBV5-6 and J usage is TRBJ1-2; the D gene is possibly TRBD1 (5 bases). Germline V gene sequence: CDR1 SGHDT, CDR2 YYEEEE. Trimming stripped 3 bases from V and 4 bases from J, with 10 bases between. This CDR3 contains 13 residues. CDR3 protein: CASSSDSLYGYTF. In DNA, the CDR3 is TGTGCCAGCAGCTCCGACAGCCTCTATGGCTACACCTTC.

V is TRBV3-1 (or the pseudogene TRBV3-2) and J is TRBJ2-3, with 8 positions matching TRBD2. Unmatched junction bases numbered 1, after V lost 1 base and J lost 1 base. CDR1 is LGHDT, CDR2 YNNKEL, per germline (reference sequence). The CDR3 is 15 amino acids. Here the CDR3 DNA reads TGTGCCAGCAGCCAAGGAGCGGGGGGCACAGATACGCAGTATTTT. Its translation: CASSQGAGGTDTQYF.

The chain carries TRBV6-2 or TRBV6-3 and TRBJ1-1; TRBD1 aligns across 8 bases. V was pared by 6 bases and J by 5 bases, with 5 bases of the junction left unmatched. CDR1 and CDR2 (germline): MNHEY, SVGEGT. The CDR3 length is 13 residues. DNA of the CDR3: TGTGCCAGCAGCCCGACAGGGGATACTGAAGCTTTCTTT. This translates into CASSPTGDTEAFF.

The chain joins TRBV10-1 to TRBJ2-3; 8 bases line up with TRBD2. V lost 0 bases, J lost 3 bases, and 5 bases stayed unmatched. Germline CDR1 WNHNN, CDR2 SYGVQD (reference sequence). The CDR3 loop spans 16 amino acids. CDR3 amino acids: CASSESVGGGTDTQYF. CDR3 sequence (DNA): TGCGCCAGCAGTGAGTCTGTCGGGGGGGGAACAGATACGCAGTATTTT.

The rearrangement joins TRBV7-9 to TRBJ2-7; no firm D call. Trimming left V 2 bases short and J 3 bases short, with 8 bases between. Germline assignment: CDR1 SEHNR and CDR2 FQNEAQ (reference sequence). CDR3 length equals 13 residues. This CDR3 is CASSLNVGYEQYF. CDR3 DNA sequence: TGTGCCAGCAGCTTAAATGTCGGCTACGAGCAGTACTTC. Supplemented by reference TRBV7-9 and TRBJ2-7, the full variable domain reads DTGVSQNPRHKITKRGQNVTFRCDPISEHNRLYWYRQTLGQGPEFLTYFQNEAQLEKSRLLSDRFSAERPKGSFSTLEIQRTEQGDSAMYLCASSLNVGYEQYFGPGTRLTVT.

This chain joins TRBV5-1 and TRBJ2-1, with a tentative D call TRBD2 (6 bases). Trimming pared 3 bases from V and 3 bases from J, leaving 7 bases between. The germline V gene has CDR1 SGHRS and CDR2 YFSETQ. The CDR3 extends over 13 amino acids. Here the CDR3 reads CASSWGDYNEQFF. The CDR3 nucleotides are TGCGCCAGCAGCTGGGGGGACTACAATGAGCAGTTCTTC.

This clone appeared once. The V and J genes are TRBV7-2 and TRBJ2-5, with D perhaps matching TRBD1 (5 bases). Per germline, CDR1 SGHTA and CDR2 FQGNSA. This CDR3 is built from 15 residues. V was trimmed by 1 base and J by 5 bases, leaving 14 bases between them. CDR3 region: CASSLDPGSVETQYF. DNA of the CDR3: TGTGCCAGCAGCTTAGATCCAGGGTCTGTGGAGACCCAGTACTTC. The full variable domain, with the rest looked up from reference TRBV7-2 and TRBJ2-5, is GAGVSQSPSNKVTEKGKDVELRCDPISGHTALYWYRQSLGQGLEFLIYFQGNSAPDKSGLPSDRFSAERTGGSVSTLTIQRTQQEDSAVYLCASSLDPGSVETQYFGPGTRLLVL.

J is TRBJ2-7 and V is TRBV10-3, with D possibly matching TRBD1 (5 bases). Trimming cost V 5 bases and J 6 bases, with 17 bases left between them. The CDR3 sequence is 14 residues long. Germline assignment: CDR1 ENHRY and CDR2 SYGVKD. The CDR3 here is CAISHSSRGGEQYF. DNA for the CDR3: TGTGCCATCAGTCACTCGAGTAGGGGCGGCGAGCAGTACTTC.

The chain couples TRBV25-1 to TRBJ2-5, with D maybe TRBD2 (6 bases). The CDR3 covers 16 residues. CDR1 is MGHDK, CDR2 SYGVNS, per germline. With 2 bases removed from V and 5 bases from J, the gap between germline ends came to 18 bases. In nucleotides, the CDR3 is TGTGCCAGCAGTGAACTTGCGTGGGGGGAGAGGGAGACCCAGTACTTC. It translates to CASSELAWGERETQYF.

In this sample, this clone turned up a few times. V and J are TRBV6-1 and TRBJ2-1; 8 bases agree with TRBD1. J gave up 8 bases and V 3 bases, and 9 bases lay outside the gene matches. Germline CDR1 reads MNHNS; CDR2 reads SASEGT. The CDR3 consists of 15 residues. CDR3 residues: CASSEVAGGFYEQFF. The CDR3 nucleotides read TGTGCCAGCAGTGAGGTGGCAGGGGGCTTCTATGAGCAGTTCTTC.

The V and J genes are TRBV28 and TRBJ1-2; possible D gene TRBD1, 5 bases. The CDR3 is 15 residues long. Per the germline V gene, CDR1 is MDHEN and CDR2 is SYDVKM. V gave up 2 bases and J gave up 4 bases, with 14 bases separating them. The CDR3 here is CASSLGAGLGYGYTF. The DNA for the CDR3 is TGTGCCAGCAGTTTAGGGGCGGGGTTGGGCTATGGCTACACCTTC.

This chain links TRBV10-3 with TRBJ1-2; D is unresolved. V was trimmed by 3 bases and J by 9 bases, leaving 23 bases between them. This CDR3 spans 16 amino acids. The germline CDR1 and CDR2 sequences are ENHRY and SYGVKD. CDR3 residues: CAISDDFSSSRGSYTF. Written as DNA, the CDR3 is TGTGCCATCAGTGATGACTTTAGTTCCAGTAGAGGTAGCTACACCTTC.

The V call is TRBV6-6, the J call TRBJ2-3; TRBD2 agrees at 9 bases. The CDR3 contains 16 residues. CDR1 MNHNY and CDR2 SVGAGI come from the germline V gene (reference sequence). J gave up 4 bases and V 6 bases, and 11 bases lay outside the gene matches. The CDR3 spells CASRGGAGGQSDTQYF. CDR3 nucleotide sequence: TGTGCCAGCAGAGGTGGGGCGGGGGGGCAATCAGATACGCAGTATTTT.